This T cell receptor beta chain is drawn from a study of Graves' ophthalmopathy and Graves' hyperthyroidism. General observations from the study: It was with approximately 70% sensitivity and about 72% specificity that the model predicted ophthalmopathy progression. Blood repertoires reportedly contained most expanded thyroid clonotypes above 0.001 frequency.

The authors amplified TCR beta CDR3 regions, and they did so from RNA transcripts for repertoire sequencing. A first-round RT-PCR used HTBI primers, followed by a second-round multiplex PCR. TCRdb passed the multiplex PCR reads through MiXCR, listing each CDR3 protein once. Of about 550,000 distinct CDR3 sequences in the sample, approximately 37% were seen once. Exclusion criteria comprised other autoimmune diseases, uncontrolled infections, pregnancy or lactation in patients. This clonotype turned up a few times. What it binds is unknown. This receptor was obtained from an adult man with Graves' hyperthyroidism. Sequenced material: peripheral blood or thyroid tissue (not recorded which).

The CDR3 here is CASSSGGTGGTDTQYF. CDR3 sequence (DNA): TGCGCCAGCAGCTCGGGGGGGACAGGGGGCACAGATACGCAGTATTTT. The chain employs TRBV5-1 and TRBJ2-3, with 10 bases that match TRBD1. This CDR3 is built from 16 residues. From germline, CDR1 is SGHRS and CDR2 YFSETQ. With V trimmed by 3 bases and J by 1 base, 5 bases remained unmatched.